The present TCR beta chain was sequenced within a study of blood T cell repertoires in COVID-19 (dated by TCRdb to the early 2020s). Study-wide context: Samples from collaborators originated in the United States, Italy and Spain and spanned both the acute and convalescent phases of COVID-19. Subjects who had been exposed to COVID-19, were actively infected with it, or had recovered from it provided the deeply sampled blood TCRbeta repertoires that made up the dataset. The repertoires were made available in a free public database intended to serve as a resource for research on the immune response to SARS-CoV-2. Where available, HLA class I and class II types were obtained from metadata supplied by the sample provider rather than from assay-based typing. A de-identified subject ID, COVID-19 status, age in years and sex were almost always included in the sample metadata. The samples were drawn from the first 160 participants of the ongoing ImmuneRACE study and from 1,200 or so subjects provided by 6 global collaborators. The material from the prospective study consisted of cDNA or gDNA derived from T cells, B-cell-depleted T cells, or PBMCs. Overall results and qualifications from the work: The amount of clinical and demographic metadata varied by source and participant and was provided uncurated.

The immunoSEQ Assay, a bias-controlled multiplex PCR, was used to amplify TCRbeta CDR3 regions from genomic DNA. On the authors' methods: Within the assay, amplification of reference gene primers was used to estimate how many nucleated cells each sample contained. To quantify the absolute abundance of each unique TCRbeta CDR3 rearrangement, sequence reads were collapsed and filtered. Productive Simpson clonality was computed per sample as the square root of Simpson's diversity index over productive rearrangements. TCRdb stores this immuneACCESS table with in-frame sequences only. Part of the clones is absent; in the studies checked, under half of the shortfall reflects unresolved V genes, and no reason is known for the rest. D and trimming were read from the DNA, whereas the V and J calls and clone size are those reported in that table. The sample includes 150,000 to 200,000 clones, with about 87% observed a single time. The ten largest make up about an eighth of the sample.

In Seattle, one collaborating source enrolled patients while the infection was active and tracked those patients longitudinally over the course of disease. Whole blood was collected in K2EDTA tubes by collaborating institutions according to the institutions' own protocols. For TCRbeta analysis, collaborator samples were shipped as frozen whole blood, as isolated PBMCs, or as DNA extracted from either sample type. For this clone: Its antigen has not been determined. No base quality information exists; no much larger clone differs at one position.

The junction carries 7 bases between V and J, which are trimmed by 4 bases and 0 bases respectively. Looking up the germline V gene yields CDR1 MRHNA and CDR2 SNTAGT. The CDR3 numbers 13 residues from cysteine through phenylalanine. Only CDR3 DNA is held: 39 bases, read in frame from base 1. The sequenced sample consisted of peripheral blood. The TCR was taken from a woman in her 70s with COVID-19, enrolled during active disease. The sequence is built from TRBV6-4 and TRBJ2-7; the D gene assignment is ambiguous. The nucleotide sequence reads as follows: TGTGCCAGCAGTGTGACTTCCTCCTACGAGCAGTACTTC. This codes for CASSVTSSYEQYF.